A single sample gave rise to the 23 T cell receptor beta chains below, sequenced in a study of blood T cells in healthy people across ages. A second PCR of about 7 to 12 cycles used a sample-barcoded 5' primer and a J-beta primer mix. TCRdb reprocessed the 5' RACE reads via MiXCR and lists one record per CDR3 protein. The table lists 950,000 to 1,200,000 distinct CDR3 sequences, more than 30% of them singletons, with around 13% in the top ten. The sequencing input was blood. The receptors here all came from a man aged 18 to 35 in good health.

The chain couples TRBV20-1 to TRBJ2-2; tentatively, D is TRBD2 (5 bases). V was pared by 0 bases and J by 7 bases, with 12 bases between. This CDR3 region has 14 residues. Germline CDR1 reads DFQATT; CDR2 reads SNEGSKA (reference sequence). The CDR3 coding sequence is TGCAGTGCTAGAGATGGCGCTAGCTACGGGGAGCTGTTTTTT. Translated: CSARDGASYGELFF.

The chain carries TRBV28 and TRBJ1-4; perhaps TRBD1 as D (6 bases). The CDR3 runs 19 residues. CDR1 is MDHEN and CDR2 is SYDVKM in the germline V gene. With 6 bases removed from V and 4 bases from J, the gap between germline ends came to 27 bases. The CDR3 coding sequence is TGTGCCAGCAGCCCAAGGGGGGGGTCAGGGTCCCCTTATAATGAAAAACTGTTTTTT. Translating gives CASSPRGGSGSPYNEKLFF.

The CDR3 nucleotides read TGTGCCAGCAGTCCGAAAAGGGGCACTGAAGCTTTCTTT. It translates to CASSPKRGTEAFF. This rearrangement joins TRBV6-6 to TRBJ1-1, with D tentatively TRBD1 (5 bases). The length of the CDR3 is 13 residues. Germline loops: CDR1 MNHNY, CDR2 SVGAGI (reference sequence). V lost 5 bases and J 4 bases, leaving 11 bases between the germline ends.

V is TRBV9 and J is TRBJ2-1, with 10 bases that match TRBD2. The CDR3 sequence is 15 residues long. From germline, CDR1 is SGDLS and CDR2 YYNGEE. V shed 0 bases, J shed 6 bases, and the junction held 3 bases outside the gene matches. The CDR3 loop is CASSVGLAGGNEQFF. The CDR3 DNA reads TGTGCCAGCAGCGTAGGGTTAGCGGGGGGCAATGAGCAGTTCTTC.

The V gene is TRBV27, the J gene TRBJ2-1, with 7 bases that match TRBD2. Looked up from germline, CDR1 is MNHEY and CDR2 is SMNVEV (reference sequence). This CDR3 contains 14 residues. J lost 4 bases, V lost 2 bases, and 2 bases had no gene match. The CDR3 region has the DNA TGTGCCAGCAGTTTAGGGACTAAGTACAATGAGCAGTTCTTC. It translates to CASSLGTKYNEQFF.

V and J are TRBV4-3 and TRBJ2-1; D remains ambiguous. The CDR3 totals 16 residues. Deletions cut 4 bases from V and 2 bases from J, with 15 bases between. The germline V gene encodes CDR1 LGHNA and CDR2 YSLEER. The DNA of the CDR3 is TGCGCCAGCAGCCCAGAACGTTGGGTCGCCTACAATGAGCAGTTCTTC. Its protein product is CASSPERWVAYNEQFF.

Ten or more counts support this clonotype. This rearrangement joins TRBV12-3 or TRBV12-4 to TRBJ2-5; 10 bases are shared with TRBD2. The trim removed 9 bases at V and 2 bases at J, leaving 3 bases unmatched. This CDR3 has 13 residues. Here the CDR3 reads CASSGGLQETQYF. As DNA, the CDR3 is TGTGCCAGTAGCGGGGGGCTACAAGAGACCCAGTACTTC.

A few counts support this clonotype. Here the CDR3 DNA reads TGCGCCAGCAGCCAAGATCGGTTTTCCTATGGCTACACCTTC. Residues: CASSQDRFSYGYTF. V usage is TRBV4-3 and J usage is TRBJ1-2; D not resolved. Per the germline V gene, CDR1 is LGHNA and CDR2 is YSLEER. This CDR3 has 14 amino acids. The V end lost 0 bases, the J end lost 4 bases, and 9 bases lay between the germline ends.

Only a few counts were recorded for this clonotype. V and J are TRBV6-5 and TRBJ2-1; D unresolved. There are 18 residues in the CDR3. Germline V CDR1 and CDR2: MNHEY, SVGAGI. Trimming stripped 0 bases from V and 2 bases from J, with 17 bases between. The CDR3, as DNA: TGTGCCAGCAGTTACTCACGCCCTGCCCAGGACCCCTACAATGAGCAGTTCTTC. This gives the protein CASSYSRPAQDPYNEQFF.

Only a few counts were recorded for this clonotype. The CDR3 sequence: CASSFKEGYGYTF. CDR3 DNA: TGTGCCAGCAGTTTCAAGGAGGGCTATGGCTACACCTTC. V is TRBV27 and J is TRBJ1-2; D not certain. Germline V CDR1 and CDR2: MNHEY, SMNVEV (reference sequence). This CDR3 comprises 13 residues. V was clipped by 3 bases and J by 4 bases, with 9 bases between them.

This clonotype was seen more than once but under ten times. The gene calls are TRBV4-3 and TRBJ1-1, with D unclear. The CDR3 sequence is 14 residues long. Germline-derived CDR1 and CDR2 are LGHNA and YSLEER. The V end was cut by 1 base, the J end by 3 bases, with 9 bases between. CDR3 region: CASSQGGVDTEAFF. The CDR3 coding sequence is TGCGCCAGCAGCCAAGGTGGGGTGGACACTGAAGCTTTCTTT.

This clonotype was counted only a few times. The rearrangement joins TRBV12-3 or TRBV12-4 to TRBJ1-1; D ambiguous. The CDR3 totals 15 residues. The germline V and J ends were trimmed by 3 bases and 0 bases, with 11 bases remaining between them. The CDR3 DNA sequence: TGTGCCAGCAGTTTTGTTGAAAGGGTGAACACTGAAGCTTTCTTT. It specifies CASSFVERVNTEAFF.

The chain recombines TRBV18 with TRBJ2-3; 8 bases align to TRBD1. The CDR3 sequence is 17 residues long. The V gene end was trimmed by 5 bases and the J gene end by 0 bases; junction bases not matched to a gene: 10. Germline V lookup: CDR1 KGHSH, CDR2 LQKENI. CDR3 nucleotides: TGTGCCAGCTCATTCGGCCAGGGGGCGCGCAGCACAGATACGCAGTATTTT. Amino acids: CASSFGQGARSTDTQYF. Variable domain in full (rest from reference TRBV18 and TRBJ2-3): NAGVMQNPRHLVRRRGQEARLRCSPMKGHSHVYWYRQLPEEGLKFMVYLQKENIIDESGMPKERFSAEFPKEGPSILRIQQVVRGDSAAYFCASSFGQGARSTDTQYFGPGTRLTVL.

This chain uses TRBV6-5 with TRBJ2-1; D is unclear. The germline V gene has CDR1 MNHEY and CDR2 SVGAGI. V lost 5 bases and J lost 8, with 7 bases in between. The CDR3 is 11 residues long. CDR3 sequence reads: CASSTPDEQFF. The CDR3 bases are TGTGCCAGCAGTACTCCGGATGAGCAGTTCTTC.

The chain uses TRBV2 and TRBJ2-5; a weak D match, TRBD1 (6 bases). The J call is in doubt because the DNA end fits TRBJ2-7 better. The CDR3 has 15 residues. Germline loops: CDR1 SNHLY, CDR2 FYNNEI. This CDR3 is CASRFVTGRAYEQYF. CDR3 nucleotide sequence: TGTGCCAGCAGGTTTGTGACAGGCCGAGCCTACGAGCAGTACTTC.

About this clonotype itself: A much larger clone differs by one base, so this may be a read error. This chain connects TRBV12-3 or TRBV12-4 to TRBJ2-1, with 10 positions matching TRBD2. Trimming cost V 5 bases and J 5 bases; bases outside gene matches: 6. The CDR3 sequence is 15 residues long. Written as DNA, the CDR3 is TGTGCCAGCAGTCCCAATAGCGGGGGGCACAATGAGCAGTTCTTC. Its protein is CASSPNSGGHNEQFF.

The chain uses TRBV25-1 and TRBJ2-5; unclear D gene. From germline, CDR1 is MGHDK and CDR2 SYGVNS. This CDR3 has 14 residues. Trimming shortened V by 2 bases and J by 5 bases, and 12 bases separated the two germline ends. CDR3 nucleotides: TGTGCCAGCAGTGAAGTAGAAGTTGGGGAGACCCAGTACTTC. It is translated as CASSEVEVGETQYF. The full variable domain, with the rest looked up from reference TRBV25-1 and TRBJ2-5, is EADIYQTPRYLVIGTGKKITLECSQTMGHDKMYWYQQDPGMELHLIHYSYGVNSTEKGDLSSESTVSRIRTEHFPLTLESARPSHTSQYLCASSEVEVGETQYFGPGTRLLVL.

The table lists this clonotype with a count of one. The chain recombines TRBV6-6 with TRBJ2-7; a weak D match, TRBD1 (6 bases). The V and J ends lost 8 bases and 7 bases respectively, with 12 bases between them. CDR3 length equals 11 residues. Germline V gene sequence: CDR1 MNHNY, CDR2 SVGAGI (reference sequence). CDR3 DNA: TGTGCCAGCGTGAGGGACAATGAGCAGTACTTC. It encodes CASVRDNEQYF.

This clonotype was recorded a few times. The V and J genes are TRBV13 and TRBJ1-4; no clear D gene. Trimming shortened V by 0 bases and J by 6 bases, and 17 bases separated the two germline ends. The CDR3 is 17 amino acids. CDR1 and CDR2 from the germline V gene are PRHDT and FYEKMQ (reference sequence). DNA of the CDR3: TGTGCCAGCAGCTTAGGCGAGGGTCGGTCGGTTGATGAAAAACTGTTTTTT. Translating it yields CASSLGEGRSVDEKLFF.

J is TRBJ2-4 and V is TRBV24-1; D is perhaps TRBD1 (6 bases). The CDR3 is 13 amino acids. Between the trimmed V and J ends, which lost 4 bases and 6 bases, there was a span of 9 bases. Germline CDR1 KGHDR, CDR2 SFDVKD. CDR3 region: CATSEPDRNIQYF. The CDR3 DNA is TGTGCCACCAGTGAACCGGACAGAAACATTCAGTACTTC.

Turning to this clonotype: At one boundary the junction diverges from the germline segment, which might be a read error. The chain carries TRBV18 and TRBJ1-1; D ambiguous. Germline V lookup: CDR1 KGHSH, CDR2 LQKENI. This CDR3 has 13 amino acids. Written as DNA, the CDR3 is TGTGCCAGCTCACTAAAGATGAACACTGAAGCTTTATTT. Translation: CASSLKMNTEALF.

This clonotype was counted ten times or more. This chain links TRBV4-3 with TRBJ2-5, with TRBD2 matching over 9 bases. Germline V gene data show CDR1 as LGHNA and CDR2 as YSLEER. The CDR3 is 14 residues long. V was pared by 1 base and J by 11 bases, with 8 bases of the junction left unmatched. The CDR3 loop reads CASSQVLTSGEQYF. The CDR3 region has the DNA TGCGCCAGCAGCCAAGTTTTGACTAGCGGTGAGCAGTACTTC.

The CDR3: CSAGHGTGSYNEQYF. The CDR3 DNA follows: TGCAGTGCTGGCCATGGGACAGGGTCCTACAATGAGCAGTACTTC. The chain links TRBV20-1 to TRBJ2-5; TRBD1 matches 9 bases. After removal of 5 bases from V and 11 bases from J, the junction contained 18 bases not matched to a gene. The CDR3 totals 15 residues. Germline V lookup: CDR1 DFQATT, CDR2 SNEGSKA (reference sequence).